Each of the 21 T cell receptor beta chains below was sequenced from the same sample in a study of liver allograft versus peripheral blood T cells. Study overall: Intrahepatic T cell receptor repertoires from transplanted livers were compared against repertoires in recipients' peripheral blood.

TCRdb reanalysed the reads using MiXCR and keeps one entry per CDR3 protein. The sample contains fewer than 15,000 distinct CDR3 sequences, approximately 19% of which appear only once. The receptors come from a human patient who had a liver transplant. A share of the T cells may be of graft donor origin.

This clonotype showed up many times. The CDR3 loop is CASSTTGGEQFF. In nucleotides, the CDR3 is TGTGCCAGTAGTACCACGGGTGGCGAGCAGTTCTTC. The J gene is TRBJ2-1, the V gene TRBV19; the D is unclear. The CDR3 consists of 12 residues. V lost 4 bases to trimming and J lost 10 bases, with 11 bases between them. From germline, CDR1 is LNHDA and CDR2 SQIVND (reference sequence). The full variable domain, completed using reference TRBV19 and TRBJ2-1, is DGGITQSPKYLFRKEGQNVTLSCEQNLNHDAMYWYRQDPGQGLRLIYYSQIVNDFQKGDIAEGYSVSREKKESFPLTVTSAQKNPTAFYLCASSTTGGEQFFGPGTRLTVL.

This clonotype rates as medium-sized. The CDR3 loop reads CASSTPGSGGDTQYF. The CDR3 DNA reads as TGTGCCAGTAGTACGCCGGGGAGCGGGGGAGATACGCAGTATTTT. The chain employs TRBV19 and TRBJ2-3, with TRBD2 matching 8 bases. The CDR3 is made up of 15 amino acids. Germline assignment: CDR1 LNHDA and CDR2 SQIVND (reference sequence). Trimming took 4 bases from V and 5 from J; bases not matched to a gene: 8.

In this sample, this clonotype is medium-sized. The junction differs from germline at one of its ends, possibly a read error. This sequence joins TRBV15 and TRBJ1-6; possibly TRBD1 for D (5 bases). Germline CDR1 is LNHNV and CDR2 is YYDKDF (reference sequence). The CDR3 runs to 13 residues. The DNA for the CDR3 is TGTGCCACCAGCAGAGCTCTAGGGGAGCTCGAACGCTTT. It codes for CATSRALGELERF.

This rearrangement joins TRBV12-3 or TRBV12-4 to TRBJ2-5, with D perhaps matching TRBD2 (6 bases). V was pared by 1 base and J by 7 bases, with 13 bases between. The CDR3 is 14 residues long. Written as DNA, the CDR3 is TGTGCCAGCAGTTTAGGGGATAACGGGAGGACCCAGTACTTC. Amino acids: CASSLGDNGRTQYF.

This clonotype has just a few counts. The chain employs TRBV20-1 and TRBJ2-2; D call uncertain. Trimming left V 4 bases short and J 12 bases short, with 18 bases between. The V gene's germline CDR1 is DFQATT and CDR2 SNEGSKA (reference sequence). The CDR3 length is 13 residues. The CDR3 protein is CSAMDPVRKKLFF. The CDR3 coding sequence is TGCAGTGCTATGGACCCCGTCCGGAAAAAGCTGTTTTTT.

In the case of this clonotype: A far larger clone is only one base removed, so a read error is likely. The rearrangement joins TRBV6-6 to TRBJ1-1; 8 bases are a match to TRBD1. Germline V gene lookup returns CDR1 MNHNY and CDR2 SVGAGI (reference sequence). The CDR3 is made up of 15 amino acids. V shed 5 bases, J shed 5 bases, and the junction held 10 bases outside the gene matches. The CDR3 here is CASSEHTGGWTEAFF. CDR3 coding DNA: TGTGCCAGCAGTGAGCACACAGGGGGGTGGACTGAAGCTTTCTTT.

This clonotype appeared many times. The chain joins TRBV28 to TRBJ1-2; a weak D match, TRBD1 (5 bases). The CDR3 length is 13 residues. V was shortened by 2 bases and J by 4 bases, with 8 bases between the two germline ends. CDR1 is MDHEN, CDR2 SYDVKM, per germline. This chain's CDR3 is CASSLPGPYGYTF. The CDR3 DNA reads TGTGCCAGCAGTTTACCGGGACCCTATGGCTACACCTTC.

By its share, this clonotype is medium-sized. The V call is TRBV27, the J call TRBJ2-2; TRBD1 aligns across 8 bases. Germline trimming cut 5 bases from V and 0 bases from J; bases unmatched to any gene: 8. The germline gives CDR1 MNHEY, CDR2 SMNVEV (reference sequence). CDR3 size: 17 residues. The chain's CDR3 is CASSTFWDRSNTGELFF. In DNA, the CDR3 is TGTGCCAGCAGTACCTTTTGGGACAGGTCGAACACCGGGGAGCTGTTTTTT.

This clonotype is medium-sized. The chain carries TRBV18 and TRBJ2-6; D is undetermined. V was cut by 1 base and J by 0 bases, with 10 bases left in between. CDR1 KGHSH and CDR2 LQKENI come from the germline V gene. The CDR3 is 17 amino acids. CDR3 sequence: CASSPRSGNSGANVLTF. CDR3 in DNA: TGTGCCAGCTCACCACGGTCAGGAAACTCTGGGGCCAACGTCCTGACTTTC.

This clonotype was detected ten times or more. This chain joins TRBV27 and TRBJ2-7, with 8 bases aligning to TRBD1. V lost 3 bases, J lost 4 bases, and 5 bases stayed unmatched. The CDR3 has 14 residues. The germline V gene has CDR1 MNHEY and CDR2 SMNVEV (reference sequence). The CDR3 DNA follows: TGTGCCAGCAGTTTGGACAGGGTTCGGTACGAGCAGTACTTC. Protein: CASSLDRVRYEQYF.

At least ten counts were recorded for this clonotype. The rearrangement joins TRBV6-1 to TRBJ2-7; perhaps TRBD2 as D (6 bases). CDR1 is MNHNS, CDR2 SASEGT, per germline. The CDR3 has 14 residues. Trimming pared 10 bases from V and 6 bases from J, leaving 22 bases between. The CDR3 spells CATRPGLSNGEQYF. Written as DNA, the CDR3 is TGTGCCACACGACCGGGACTCAGTAATGGCGAGCAGTACTTC.

The J gene is TRBJ1-5, the V gene TRBV6-2 or TRBV6-3, with TRBD1 matching over 7 bases. V dropped 2 bases and J dropped 6; count of bases not matched to a gene: 4. The CDR3 runs to 14 residues. Looked up from germline, CDR1 is MNHEY and CDR2 is SVGEGT. CDR3: CASSYIPGGQPQHF. In DNA, the CDR3 is TGTGCCAGCAGTTACATTCCAGGGGGTCAGCCCCAGCATTTT.

By share of the sample, this clonotype is medium-sized. The V and J genes are TRBV29-1 and TRBJ2-5; 7 bases line up with TRBD1. This CDR3 is 14 amino acids long. Germline lookup yields CDR1 SQVTM and CDR2 ANQGSEA. V was pared by 4 bases and J by 4 bases, with 9 bases of the junction left unmatched. CDR3 sequence: CSVGRQGWRETQYF. CDR3 DNA sequence: TGCAGCGTTGGCCGACAGGGCTGGCGAGAGACCCAGTACTTC.

This clonotype was detected many times. The chain links TRBV15 to TRBJ2-1; D might be TRBD1 or TRBD2, each matching 5 bases. The CDR3 totals 14 residues. The germline CDR1 and CDR2 sequences are LNHNV and YYDKDF (reference sequence). Trimming pared 11 bases from V and 6 bases from J, leaving 20 bases between. As DNA, the CDR3 is TGTGCCGCCCGAGGGGCTTCCTACGCCAATGAGCAGTTCTTC. It is translated as CAARGASYANEQFF.

This clonotype occurred many times. V gene TRBV6-6 combines with J gene TRBJ1-5, with D hard to call. Germline V lookup: CDR1 MNHNY, CDR2 SVGAGI (reference sequence). CDR3 length: 14 amino acids. V was clipped by 6 bases and J by 0 bases, with 9 bases between them. The CDR3: CASSRGYSNQPQHF. Written as DNA, the CDR3 is TGTGCCAGCAGCAGAGGGTATAGCAATCAGCCCCAGCATTTT.

This clonotype has only a few counts. This chain joins TRBV9 and TRBJ2-3; TRBD2 is a possible D gene (5 bases). V lost 9 bases and J 5 bases, leaving 16 bases between the germline ends. The CDR3 length is 13 residues. The germline V gene encodes CDR1 SGDLS and CDR2 YYNGEE. CDR3 nucleotide sequence: TGTGCCAACTTTGGGGAGCACGGAGATACGCAGTATTTT. Translation gives CANFGEHGDTQYF.

In its sample, this clonotype is medium-sized. The V call is TRBV6-1, the J call TRBJ2-5; the D gene is possibly TRBD2 (5 bases). The CDR3 spans 13 residues. V was shortened by 6 bases and J by 3 bases, with 11 bases between the two germline ends. Germline lookup yields CDR1 MNHNS and CDR2 SASEGT. CDR3 region: CASSSTREETQYF. The CDR3 DNA follows: TGTGCCAGCAGCTCCACTAGAGAAGAGACCCAGTACTTC.

This clonotype was seen more than once but under ten times. In nucleotides, the CDR3 is TGTGCCAGCAGCTTCTCCGACAGGGTAAATCAGCCCCAGCATTTT. Protein: CASSFSDRVNQPQHF. The V gene is TRBV7-2, the J gene TRBJ1-5; 7 bases fit TRBD1. V shed 3 bases, J shed 4 bases, and the junction held 6 bases outside the gene matches. Per germline, CDR1 SGHTA and CDR2 FQGNSA. The CDR3 loop spans 15 amino acids.

The chain employs TRBV19 and TRBJ2-7; 7 positions agree with TRBD1. V shed 6 bases, J shed 0 bases, and the junction held 5 bases outside the gene matches. The CDR3 extends over 14 amino acids. CDR1 LNHDA and CDR2 SQIVND come from the germline V gene (reference sequence). In DNA form, the CDR3 reads TGTGCCAGTAGGGAGACAGGGAGCTCCTACGAGCAGTACTTC. Translated, it gives CASRETGSSYEQYF.

This clonotype appeared many times. The rearrangement uses TRBV6-6 and TRBJ2-7; the match to TRBD2 covers 10 bases. The CDR3 contains 13 residues. Germline-derived CDR1 and CDR2 are MNHNY and SVGAGI (reference sequence). V was pared by 7 bases and J by 3 bases, with 3 bases of the junction left unmatched. CDR3 DNA sequence: TGTGCCAGCAATCCTAGCGGGAGCTACGAGCAGTACTTC. Its translation: CASNPSGSYEQYF.

This clonotype was counted only a few times. The CDR3 region is CASSFSSYGYTF. The CDR3 nucleotides read TGTGCCAGCAGTTTCAGCAGCTATGGCTACACCTTC. J is TRBJ1-2 and V is TRBV28; no reliable D call. V was clipped by 3 bases and J by 4 bases, with 6 bases between them. The CDR3 extends over 12 amino acids. Germline V gene lookup returns CDR1 MDHEN and CDR2 SYDVKM.